The clone carrying this TCR beta chain was observed a handful of times. The data derive from a study of CD8 T cells in ankylosing spondylitis. TCRdb re-called the 5' RACE reads with MiXCR, one entry per CDR3 protein. The repertoire has 31,000 or so distinct CDR3 sequences, more than 30% of them found once; the top ten carry 45%. Sequenced input: synovial fluid, either unsorted or a sorted T cell fraction (not recorded which). This clonotype originated in a male donor with ankylosing spondylitis.

Written as DNA, the CDR3 is TGCAGTGCTAGAGATTCGGCCGAGCAGTACTTC. This encodes CSARDSAEQYF. J is TRBJ2-7 and V is TRBV20-1; the D is unclear. CDR3 length equals 11 residues. Germline CDR1 is DFQATT and CDR2 is SNEGSKA (reference sequence). Trimming took 0 bases from V and 6 from J, leaving 6 bases between them.